This TCR beta chain was sequenced during a study of T cell responses to AZD1222 COVID-19 vaccine. A note on this clone: No antigen is known for it.

Generated by immunoSEQ multiplex PCR, the TCRdb table keeps only in-frame clones and is missing some. Found here are more than 100,000 clones, about 91% of them singletons; the top ten hold about 1.5%. CDR1 MNHNS and CDR2 SASEGT come from the germline V gene. V gave up 2 bases and J gave up 9 bases, with 14 bases separating them. The CDR3 runs to 14 residues. Findings of the study overall: The breadth and depth of Spike-specific TCRs increased once two AZD1222 doses had been given.

This specimen was peripheral blood, taken on day 0 of AZD1222 vaccination. The TCR originated in an adult in good health. The chain carries TRBV6-1 and TRBJ2-1; possibly TRBD1 or TRBD2 for D (7 bases each). CDR3 region: CASSEIVRGGEQFF. Written as DNA, the CDR3 is TGTGCCAGCAGTGAAATCGTCAGGGGGGGTGAGCAGTTCTTC.